This entry features one T cell receptor (beta chain) sequence. Its cognate antigen is unknown. Sequencing used immunoSEQ multiplex PCR; TCRdb keeps in-frame clones, though not all of them. The sample consists of about 3,000 clones, about 63% of them appearing once. Every patient relapsed after autologous stem cell transplantation, and brentuximab vedotin exposure varied. Thawed PBMCs were subjected to magnetic negative selection, which yielded isolated CD8+ T cells. The sample is drawn from a study of PD-1 blockade in classical Hodgkin lymphoma. This CDR3 contains 13 residues. Germline CDR1 and CDR2: MNHEY and SMNVEV (reference sequence). V was shortened by 3 bases and J by 4 bases, with 7 bases between the two germline ends. General study findings and limits: According to reports, newly diagnosed patients had lower baseline TCR diversity than healthy donors, and relapsed/refractory patients had lower baseline TCR diversity still.

Sequencing used CD8+ T cells from blood, obtained at baseline. V gene TRBV27 combines with J gene TRBJ2-1; tentatively, D is TRBD2 (5 bases). The clonotype originates from a human donor with classical Hodgkin lymphoma. The CDR3 loop reads CASSFDYYNEQFF. The CDR3 DNA reads as TGTGCCAGCAGTTTTGACTATTACAATGAGCAGTTCTTC.